The clone carrying this T cell receptor beta chain was counted a few times. Its antigen is still unknown. Primers for the PCR totalled 60 Vbeta and 13 Jbeta. Method: immunoSEQ multiplex PCR; TCRdb's copy keeps in-frame clones and lacks some. The table includes roughly 150,000 clones, about four fifths detected once. This sample stems from a study of cytomegalovirus exposure and HLA in healthy donors. Study-wide results and limits: Later analysis demonstrated an association between a missense DCLRE1C variant and TCR beta V- and J-gene trimming. Beyond CMV serostatus, there was no information to go on about immune exposure. About 90% or about 30% of the time was how often most TCR beta V segments were productive, according to an earlier analysis.

The origin of this receptor is a man aged 25-40 years in good health and CMV-seronegative. Sequenced sample: PBMCs.

DNA of the CDR3: TGTGCCAGCAGCTTAGCGACAGGGAGAGAAGGCTACACCTTC. As protein: CASSLATGREGYTF. The chain employs TRBV7-6 and TRBJ1-2; 7 bases align to TRBD1. V shed 0 bases, J shed 8 bases, and the junction held 6 bases outside the gene matches. The germline CDR1 and CDR2 sequences are SGHVS and FNYEAQ. The CDR3 runs 14 residues.